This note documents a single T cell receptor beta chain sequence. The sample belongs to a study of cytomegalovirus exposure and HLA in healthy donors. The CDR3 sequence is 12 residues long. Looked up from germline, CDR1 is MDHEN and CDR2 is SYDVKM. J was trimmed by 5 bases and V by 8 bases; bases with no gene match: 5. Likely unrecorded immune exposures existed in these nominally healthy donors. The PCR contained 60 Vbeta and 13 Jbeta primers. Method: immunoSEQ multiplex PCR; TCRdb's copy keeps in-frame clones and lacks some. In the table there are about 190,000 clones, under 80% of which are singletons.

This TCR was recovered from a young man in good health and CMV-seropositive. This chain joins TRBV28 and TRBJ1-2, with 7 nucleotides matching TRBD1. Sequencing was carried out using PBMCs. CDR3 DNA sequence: TGTGCCAGCCTTTACAGGGGTTATGGCTACACCTTC. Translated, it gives CASLYRGYGYTF.